This T cell receptor (beta chain) was captured in a study of blood T cells in healthy people across ages. Study-level results: Naive and antigen-experienced cells could not be conclusively compared, given unsorted PBMCs.

In its sample, this clonotype was seen many times. Its cognate antigen is unknown. The second PCR ran roughly 6 to 11 cycles with a sample-barcoded 5' primer and J-beta primers. TCRdb ran MiXCR on the 5' RACE reads and lists one entry per CDR3 protein. Found here are around 1.7 million distinct CDR3 sequences, roughly 27% of them singletons; the top ten hold 7% to 9%. Each sample yielded at least 6 million isolated PBMCs. Sequenced material: blood. The origin of this receptor is a woman in her thirties in good health.

CDR3 sequence: CASRREDREQYF. In DNA form, the CDR3 reads TGTGCCAGCAGGAGGGAGGATCGCGAGCAGTACTTC. V usage is TRBV7-9 and J usage is TRBJ2-7, with a tentative D call TRBD2 (6 bases). V was pared by 6 bases and J by 6 bases, with 12 bases between. This CDR3 is built from 12 residues. In germline, CDR1 is SEHNR, CDR2 FQNEAQ (reference sequence).